This paragraph reports one TCR beta chain. Antigen specificity is unknown. The source of the sample is a study of blood T cells in healthy people across ages. General study findings and limits: Estimated diversity that came from one million T cells was considered an underestimate. Age brought a roughly linear fall in TCR beta diversity measured per million T cells.

Germline trimming cut 6 bases from V and 7 bases from J; bases unmatched to any gene: 7. Germline V gives CDR1 MNHNY, CDR2 SVGAGI (reference sequence). The CDR3 is 16 amino acids. A sample-barcoded 5' primer and a J-beta primer mix were used in a second PCR of about 7 to 12 cycles. Each cDNA molecule received a tag from a template-switch adaptor that had 12 random nucleotides. Each sample yielded at least 3 million CDR3-containing paired-end reads. MiXCR, applied by TCRdb to the 5' RACE reads, yields one record per CDR3 protein. The sample shows fewer than 800,000 distinct CDR3 sequences, roughly 32% of them seen only once.

The sample taken for sequencing was blood. The chain employs TRBV6-6 and TRBJ1-6, with 12 bases matching TRBD1. The source is a woman of 80 years or more in good health. CDR3: CASRPGQGARNSPLHF. Here the CDR3 DNA reads TGTGCCAGCAGGCCGGGACAGGGGGCCAGAAATTCACCCCTCCACTTT.